This entry lists 9 T cell receptor beta chains sequenced from one sample in a study of shared clonotypes between healthy human individuals. Libraries were prepared by immunoSEQ multiplex PCR; TCRdb keeps only in-frame clonotypes and omits some of them. The sample includes approximately 740,000 clones, almost 95% of them seen just once. Cells designated naive CD8 were CD45RO-negative and were positively selected for CCR7, with terminally differentiated effector memory CD45RA+ cells excluded. Sequenced sample: naive CD8+ T cells sorted from blood. These TCRs come from a man aged 25 to 45 in good health.

V gene TRBV7-8 combines with J gene TRBJ2-7; 10 positions match TRBD2. Germline loops: CDR1 SGHVS, CDR2 FQNEAQ. The CDR3 runs to 18 residues. Trimming removed 4 bases from V and 3 bases from J; junction bases left unmatched: 15. CDR3 protein: CASSSDPGLATTDYEQYF. CDR3 DNA sequence: TGTGCCAGCAGCTCTGACCCGGGACTAGCGACTACAGACTACGAGCAGTACTTC.

The chain has TRBV28 and TRBJ2-1; the match to TRBD2 covers 8 bases. V trimming: 1 base; J trimming: 6 bases; junction bases outside the gene matches: 5. The germline V gene has CDR1 MDHEN and CDR2 SYDVKM. The CDR3 totals 15 residues. CDR3 region: CASSLFGRGANEQFF. CDR3 nucleotides: TGTGCCAGCAGTTTATTCGGGAGGGGAGCCAATGAGCAGTTCTTC.

This chain joins TRBV7-2 and TRBJ2-5; D is unclear. This CDR3 has 13 residues. Trimming removed 1 base at V and 4 bases at J, with 7 bases between. The germline gives CDR1 SGHTA, CDR2 FQGNSA. DNA for the CDR3: TGTGCCAGCAGCTTAGTTGATCGAGAGACCCAGTACTTC. Protein sequence: CASSLVDRETQYF.

The V gene is TRBV5-6, the J gene TRBJ2-7; D may be TRBD2 (6 bases). Per the germline V gene, CDR1 is SGHDT and CDR2 is YYEEEE. The CDR3 covers 13 residues. V was clipped by 2 bases and J by 4 bases, with 10 bases between them. The CDR3 protein is CASSFRGRYEQYF. The CDR3 DNA follows: TGTGCCAGCAGCTTCCGGGGGAGGTACGAGCAGTACTTC.

This clone was observed a few times. The chain couples TRBV4-1 to TRBJ2-2, with D tentatively TRBD2 (6 bases). Trimming pared 5 bases from V and 0 bases from J, leaving 13 bases between. From germline, CDR1 is MGHRA and CDR2 YSYEKL. The CDR3 contains 16 residues. CDR3 protein: CASSGPGLANTGELFF. The CDR3 DNA reads TGCGCCAGCAGCGGGCCGGGACTGGCGAACACCGGGGAGCTGTTTTTT.

The chain recombines TRBV7-2 with TRBJ2-7; tentative D call: TRBD2 (6 bases). CDR3 length: 15 amino acids. CDR1 and CDR2 (germline): SGHTA, FQGNSA. V lost 5 bases, J lost 5 bases, and 19 bases lay in between. The DNA for the CDR3 is TGTGCCAGCAGCCCGCGGGGCGGGCCGGCCCACGAGCAGTACTTC. Translated: CASSPRGGPAHEQYF.

A word on this clone: The sample contains more than one DNA sequence encoding this CDR3. V is TRBV4-3 and J is TRBJ2-3, with D unresolved. From germline, CDR1 is LGHNA and CDR2 YSLEER. The CDR3 covers 15 residues. V lost 0 bases and J lost 1, with 8 bases in between. The CDR3 here is CASSQDPGGTDTQYF. CDR3 bases: TGCGCCAGCAGCCAAGATCCTGGGGGCACAGATACGCAGTATTTT.

The J gene is TRBJ1-3, the V gene TRBV9; D is ambiguous. CDR3 length: 15 amino acids. From germline, CDR1 is SGDLS and CDR2 YYNGEE. V gave up 4 bases and J gave up 1 base, with 12 bases separating them. The CDR3 loop is CASSSTGRSGNTIYF. CDR3 in DNA: TGTGCCAGCAGCTCCACCGGGCGTTCTGGAAACACCATATATTTT.

This chain connects TRBV10-2 to TRBJ2-3; D remains ambiguous. The V gene lost 3 bases and the J gene lost 2 bases, with 9 bases spanning the gap. Germline V gives CDR1 WSHSY, CDR2 SAAADI. The CDR3 has 14 residues. CDR3 nucleotides: TGCGCCAGCAGTGATTTAGCCCTCACAGATACGCAGTATTTT. Its protein product is CASSDLALTDTQYF.